This is a list of T cell receptor beta chains from one sample in a study of blood T cell repertoires in COVID-19. Produced via immunoSEQ multiplex PCR; TCRdb's table is partial and in-frame only. The sample lists some 280,000 clones, just over 85% occurring once. Sequenced sample: peripheral blood. The receptor source for this set is a woman under 40 with active or convalescent COVID-19. Both conserved end residues are part of each CDR3. The D gene is left open where the match is weak. Clone size is shown for a subset of rows, as once, few, many or a class of expanded clone.

J gene: TRBJ2-1; clone size: .; D gene: .; V gene: TRBV3-1/TRBV3-2; CDR3 DNA: TGTGCCAGCAGCCAAGGACTAGACAATGAGCAGTTCTTC; CDR3 protein: CASSQGLDNEQFF
J gene: TRBJ2-7; clone size: .; D gene: TRBD1; V gene: TRBV28; CDR3 DNA: TGTGCCAGCGGGGACAGCGCCTACGAGCAGTACTTC; CDR3 protein: CASGDSAYEQYF
J gene: TRBJ2-7; clone size: .; D gene: .; V gene: TRBV29-1; CDR3 DNA: TGCAGCCAGAACTACGAGCAGTACTTC; CDR3 protein: CSQNYEQYF
J gene: TRBJ1-5; clone size: once; D gene: .; V gene: TRBV30; CDR3 DNA: TGTGCCTGGAGCTCGGGGGTAAATAGCAATCAGCCCCAGCATTTT; CDR3 protein: CAWSSGVNSNQPQHF
J gene: TRBJ1-6; clone size: .; D gene: TRBD1; V gene: TRBV6-2/TRBV6-3; CDR3 DNA: TGTGCCAGCAGTTACGGGGCAGGGGGAGATTCACCCCTCCACTTT; CDR3 protein: CASSYGAGGDSPLHF
J gene: TRBJ1-5; clone size: .; D gene: TRBD1; V gene: TRBV3-1/TRBV3-2; CDR3 DNA: TGTGCCAGCAGCGACGGGACAGGCCATCCGAAAATAAATCAGCCCCAGCATTTT; CDR3 protein: CASSDGTGHPKINQPQHF
J gene: TRBJ1-1; clone size: .; D gene: .; V gene: TRBV27; CDR3 DNA: TGTGCCAGCAGTTTCCTGGCAGGGGTGACTGAAGCTTTCTTT; CDR3 protein: CASSFLAGVTEAFF
J gene: TRBJ1-5; clone size: .; D gene: .; V gene: TRBV21-1; CDR3 DNA: TGTGCCAGCAGCAAACCGGGATCCCTCCCCAATCAGCCCCAGCATTTT; CDR3 protein: CASSKPGSLPNQPQHF
J gene: TRBJ2-1; clone size: .; D gene: .; V gene: TRBV19; CDR3 DNA: TGTGCCAGTAGTATAGTTGGGGGGGCTAACAATGAGCAGTTCTTC; CDR3 protein: CASSIVGGANNEQFF
J gene: TRBJ2-3; clone size: .; D gene: TRBD2; V gene: TRBV4-2; CDR3 DNA: TGTGCCAGCAGCCAAGAAAGGGCGGGGGGATCGGATACGCAGTATTTT; CDR3 protein: CASSQERAGGSDTQYF
J gene: TRBJ1-6; clone size: .; D gene: .; V gene: TRBV28; CDR3 DNA: TGTGCCAGCAGTCCTGGGGCAGGTGGCGCACCCCTCCACTTT; CDR3 protein: CASSPGAGGAPLHF
J gene: TRBJ2-4; clone size: .; D gene: .; V gene: TRBV28; CDR3 DNA: TGTGCCAGCAGCAGGGCGGACATTCAGTACTTC; CDR3 protein: CASSRADIQYF
J gene: TRBJ1-4; clone size: .; D gene: .; V gene: TRBV6-5; CDR3 DNA: TGTGCCAGCAGCCGCTACAGAGGGGAAAAACTGTTTTTT; CDR3 protein: CASSRYRGEKLFF
J gene: TRBJ2-7; clone size: .; D gene: TRBD1; V gene: TRBV5-6; CDR3 DNA: TGTGCCAGCAGCTGGGGGACAGGGACCTACGAGCAGTACTTC; CDR3 protein: CASSWGTGTYEQYF
J gene: TRBJ2-5; clone size: .; D gene: .; V gene: TRBV5-8; CDR3 DNA: TGTGCCAGCAGCTTGGGGTCGGCAGGCGGGGAGACCCAGTACTTC; CDR3 protein: CASSLGSAGGETQYF
J gene: TRBJ2-3; clone size: .; D gene: .; V gene: TRBV18; CDR3 DNA: TGTGCCAGCAGTAGCGTCGGGAGCACAGATACGCAGTATTTT; CDR3 protein: CASSSVGSTDTQYF
J gene: TRBJ1-1; clone size: .; D gene: .; V gene: TRBV6-1; CDR3 DNA: TGTGCCAGCAGTGACATGCACTCCGGCAGGGGCTCCACTGAAGCTTTCTTT; CDR3 protein: CASSDMHSGRGSTEAFF
J gene: TRBJ2-2; clone size: .; D gene: TRBD2; V gene: TRBV7-2; CDR3 DNA: TGTGCCAGCAGCTTAATGAGCGGGGGAACCGGGGAGCTGTTTTTT; CDR3 protein: CASSLMSGGTGELFF
J gene: TRBJ2-5; clone size: .; D gene: TRBD2; V gene: TRBV5-5; CDR3 DNA: TGTGCCAGCAGCTTGGTTTTAGGACTAGCCGGGGAGACCCAGTACTTC; CDR3 protein: CASSLVLGLAGETQYF
J gene: TRBJ1-2; clone size: .; D gene: .; V gene: TRBV29-1; CDR3 DNA: TGCAGCGTTGAAGGACAGCCTTACGGTTTGGATGGCTACACCTTC; CDR3 protein: CSVEGQPYGLDGYTF
J gene: TRBJ1-2; clone size: .; D gene: .; V gene: TRBV24-1; CDR3 DNA: TGTGCCACCAGTGATTCCCGGGGAAGGGTCTATGGCTACACCTTC; CDR3 protein: CATSDSRGRVYGYTF
J gene: TRBJ1-1; clone size: .; D gene: .; V gene: TRBV10-1; CDR3 DNA: TGCGCCAGCAGTGATGGGGGCTTCACTGAAGCTTTCTTT; CDR3 protein: CASSDGGFTEAFF
J gene: TRBJ2-5; clone size: .; D gene: .; V gene: TRBV29-1; CDR3 DNA: TGCAGCGCAAAGGGGGAGACCCAGTACTTC; CDR3 protein: CSAKGETQYF
J gene: TRBJ1-4; clone size: .; D gene: .; V gene: TRBV28; CDR3 DNA: TGTGCCAGCAGTTTATCGGGGGGCTCCCGAAAACTGTTTTTT; CDR3 protein: CASSLSGGSRKLFF